The 6 T cell receptor beta chains below all came from one sample that was sequenced in a study of CD8 T cells in Susac syndrome. cDNA came from about 0.5 to 1 ug RNA primed by random hexamers. TCRdb redid the calling of the immunoSEQ multiplex PCR reads with MiXCR, one entry per CDR3 protein. The table shows some 110,000 distinct CDR3 sequences, with 90% to 95% occurring only once. Sequenced input: CD8+ T cells from PBMCs. The receptors derive from a human donor with Susac syndrome.

This rearrangement joins TRBV9 to TRBJ2-7, with D perhaps TRBD1 or TRBD2 (5 bases each). Germline CDR1 is SGDLS and CDR2 is YYNGEE. The V end was cut by 2 bases, the J end by 2 bases, with 14 bases between. The CDR3 runs 15 residues. The DNA of the CDR3 is TGTGCCAGCAGCGTTCTAGGGACGTCCACCTACGAGCAGTACTTC. This encodes CASSVLGTSTYEQYF.

The chain links TRBV5-3 to TRBJ2-4; D gene unclear. TRBV5-3 has ORF status, its function being uncertain. This CDR3 contains 14 residues. The V gene lost 6 bases and the J gene lost 5 bases, with 15 bases spanning the gap. CDR3 coding DNA: TGTGCCAGAAAGGTCCGATACTTCGAAAACATTCAGTACTTC. It translates to CARKVRYFENIQYF.

The rearrangement uses TRBV2 and TRBJ2-5, with 10 nucleotides matching TRBD1. This CDR3 region has 16 residues. Losses at the gene ends were 1 base for V and 1 base for J; bases not matched to a gene: 3. Germline V gene sequence: CDR1 SNHLY, CDR2 FYNNEI. The CDR3 DNA is TGTGCCAGCAGTGAAGACGGGACAGGGGCCCAAGAGACCCAGTACTTC. Its protein is CASSEDGTGAQETQYF.

The sample holds one count of this clonotype. The CDR3 sequence is CASSPLTRDEQFF. As DNA, the CDR3 is TGTGCCAGCAGCCCACTGACAAGGGATGAGCAGTTCTTC. The chain links TRBV7-8 to TRBJ2-1; D is uncertain. Trimming cost V 5 bases and J 8 bases, with 13 bases left between them. The CDR3 extends over 13 amino acids. CDR1 is SGHVS, CDR2 FQNEAQ, per germline.

Comments on this clonotype: An end of the junction differs from the germline gene, which may be a read error. V is TRBV5-1 and J is TRBJ1-1; D gene ambiguous. The germline gives CDR1 SGHRS, CDR2 YFSETQ. The CDR3 has 14 amino acids. The CDR3, as DNA: TGCGCCAGCAGCGGGCACGAAGGGAACACTGAAGTTTTCTTT. This gives the protein CASSGHEGNTEVFF. The full variable domain, completed using reference TRBV5-1 and TRBJ1-1, is KAGVTQTPRYLIKTRGQQVTLSCSPISGHRSVSWYQQTPGQGLQFLFEYFSETQRNKGNFPGRFSGRQFSNSRSEMNVSTLELGDSALYLCASSGHEGNTEVFFGQGTRLTVV.

The chain combines TRBV20-1 with TRBJ2-4, with D possibly matching TRBD1 (6 bases). The germline V gene encodes CDR1 DFQATT and CDR2 SNEGSKA (reference sequence). The CDR3 runs to 12 residues. Trimming removed 6 bases from V and 8 bases from J, with 14 bases in between. The CDR3 protein is CSAPEQGDIQYF. CDR3 DNA sequence: TGCAGTGCGCCTGAACAGGGTGACATTCAGTACTTC.